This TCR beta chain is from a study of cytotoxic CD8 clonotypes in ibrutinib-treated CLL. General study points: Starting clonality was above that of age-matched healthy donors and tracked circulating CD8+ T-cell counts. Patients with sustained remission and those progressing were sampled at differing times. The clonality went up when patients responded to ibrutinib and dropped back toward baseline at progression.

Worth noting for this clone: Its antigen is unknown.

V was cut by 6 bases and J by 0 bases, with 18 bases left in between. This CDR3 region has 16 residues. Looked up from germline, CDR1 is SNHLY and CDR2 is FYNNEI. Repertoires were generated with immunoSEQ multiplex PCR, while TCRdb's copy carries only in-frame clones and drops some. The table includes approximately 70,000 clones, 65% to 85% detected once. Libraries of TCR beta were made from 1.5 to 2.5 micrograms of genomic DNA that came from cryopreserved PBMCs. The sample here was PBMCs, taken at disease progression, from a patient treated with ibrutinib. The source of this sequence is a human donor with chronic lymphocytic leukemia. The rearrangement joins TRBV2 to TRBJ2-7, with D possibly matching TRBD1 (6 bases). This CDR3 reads CASSDYTGPSSYEQYF. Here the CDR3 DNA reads TGTGCCAGCAGCGACTACACAGGGCCAAGCTCCTACGAGCAGTACTTC.